Below are 19 T cell receptor beta chains sequenced from a single sample in a study of blood T cells in healthy people across ages. Combining a sample-barcoded 5' primer with a J-beta primer mix, a second PCR ran for 7 to 11 cycles. TCRdb called the 5' RACE reads again in MiXCR, with one record for every CDR3 protein. The sample lists around 780,000 distinct CDR3 sequences; 25% to 30% were seen once. The data also belong to a second study, concerning T cells of mothers and their children.

Sequenced sample: blood. The origin of the receptors is a boy younger than 18 in good health.

The chain is built from TRBV6-1 and TRBJ1-2; D not resolved. Germline lookup yields CDR1 MNHNS and CDR2 SASEGT. Trimming stripped 1 base from V and 4 bases from J, with 16 bases between. This CDR3 spans 16 amino acids. Written as DNA, the CDR3 is TGTGCCAGCAGTGAAGGCTCAACCGCCTGGACCTATGGCTACACCTTC. Protein: CASSEGSTAWTYGYTF.

J is TRBJ2-6 and V is TRBV20-1; tentative D call: TRBD2 (6 bases). V lost 6 bases and J lost 1, with 16 bases in between. CDR3 length: 16 amino acids. Germline loops: CDR1 DFQATT, CDR2 SNEGSKA (reference sequence). The CDR3 sequence: CSAPGVGKSGANVLTF. CDR3 sequence (DNA): TGCAGTGCACCGGGGGTAGGAAAGTCTGGGGCCAACGTCCTGACTTTC.

The V call is TRBV10-3, the J call TRBJ1-2; the D is unclear. The germline CDR1 and CDR2 sequences are ENHRY and SYGVKD. V gave up 2 bases and J gave up 5 bases, with 9 bases separating them. The CDR3 totals 13 residues. Here the CDR3 DNA reads TGTGCCATCAGTGAGACGGGCCCATATGGCTACACCTTC. Translated, it gives CAISETGPYGYTF.

CDR3 nucleotides: TGCAGTGCCACGACAGGGGGAACAGATACGCAGTATTTT. Protein product: CSATTGGTDTQYF. V and J are TRBV20-1 and TRBJ2-3, with 9 bases matching TRBD1. V gave up 6 bases and J gave up 3 bases; unmatched junction bases: 4. CDR3 length equals 13 residues. Germline lookup yields CDR1 DFQATT and CDR2 SNEGSKA (reference sequence).

The rearrangement uses TRBV20-1 and TRBJ2-7; D is ambiguous. Germline lookup yields CDR1 DFQATT and CDR2 SNEGSKA (reference sequence). V was shortened by 3 bases and J by 1 base, with 7 bases between the two germline ends. This CDR3 comprises 12 residues. The CDR3 sequence is CSARGASYEQYF. For the CDR3, the DNA is TGCAGTGCTAGGGGCGCGTCCTACGAGCAGTACTTC.

This chain connects TRBV11-3 to TRBJ1-2; D is possibly TRBD1 (5 bases). This CDR3 is built from 14 residues. V was trimmed by 7 bases and J by 8 bases, leaving 20 bases between them. Germline V gene data show CDR1 as SGHNT and CDR2 as YENEEA. The CDR3 region is CASTPWDLRGGYTF. The CDR3 DNA is TGTGCCAGCACCCCCTGGGACCTCCGAGGAGGCTACACCTTC.

This clonotype has a handful of counts. The chain joins TRBV15 to TRBJ1-5; weak D call: TRBD1 (5 bases). V lost 3 bases and J 1 base, leaving 13 bases between the germline ends. Germline V gene data show CDR1 as LNHNV and CDR2 as YYDKDF (reference sequence). This CDR3 has 16 amino acids. CDR3 sequence reads: CATSRATGMSNQPQHF. The CDR3 DNA reads as TGTGCCACCAGCAGGGCTACAGGAATGAGCAATCAGCCCCAGCATTTT.

Regarding this clonotype: One junction end does not reproduce the germline sequence, and a read error may be involved. This chain links TRBV12-3 or TRBV12-4 with TRBJ2-5; D may correspond to TRBD1 or TRBD2 (5 bases each). CDR3 length equals 13 residues. The DNA of the CDR3 is TGTGCCAGCAGTTTAATCGGGGCAGGGCTTCTGTTCTTC. Translation gives CASSLIGAGLLFF.

The V gene is TRBV5-6, the J gene TRBJ1-4; D is undetermined. Germline V lookup: CDR1 SGHDT, CDR2 YYEEEE. The CDR3 spans 15 residues. Trimming took 4 bases from V and 7 from J, leaving 17 bases between them. In DNA, the CDR3 is TGTGCCAGCAGCCCCCTTGGAGGGAGGAGTGAAAAACTGTTTTTT. Translated: CASSPLGGRSEKLFF.

This clonotype has only a few counts. J is TRBJ1-1 and V is TRBV6-5, with a possible D match to TRBD1 (6 bases). Germline assignment: CDR1 MNHEY and CDR2 SVGAGI. The germline V and J ends were trimmed by 7 bases and 6 bases, with 12 bases remaining between them. The CDR3 length is 12 residues. The CDR3 DNA follows: TGTGCCAGCACCCGAGGGGGGCCTGAAGCTTTCTTT. Translated: CASTRGGPEAFF.

As for this clonotype: Its ends do not fully match the called genes, so a read error is possible. The chain joins TRBV10-3 to TRBJ2-3, with a possible D match to TRBD2 (6 bases). CDR1 ENHRY and CDR2 SYGVKD come from the germline V gene. This CDR3 is 14 amino acids long. This CDR3 reads CAIRRDPSTDAQYF. The CDR3, as DNA: TGTGCCATCAGGCGGGACCCAAGCACAGATGCGCAGTATTTT.

A few counts support this clonotype. This chain uses TRBV6-5 with TRBJ2-3; D is ambiguous. Germline V lookup: CDR1 MNHEY, CDR2 SVGAGI. Deletions cut 5 bases from V and 6 bases from J, with 12 bases between. This CDR3 contains 13 residues. CDR3 sequence (DNA): TGTGCCAGCAGTCTACGGGTTAGGGATACGCAGTATTTT. Protein sequence: CASSLRVRDTQYF.

This chain links TRBV6-4 with TRBJ2-3; D not resolved. V was shortened by 5 bases and J by 2 bases, with 8 bases between the two germline ends. From germline, CDR1 is MRHNA and CDR2 SNTAGT. The CDR3 consists of 13 residues. This CDR3 is CASSQRPTDTQYF. For the CDR3, the DNA is TGTGCCAGCAGTCAGCGCCCCACAGATACGCAGTATTTT.

This clonotype was seen just once. The genes are TRBV7-9 and TRBJ2-1; D perhaps matches TRBD1 (5 bases). V gave up 0 bases and J gave up 6 bases, with 12 bases separating them. Looked up from germline, CDR1 is SEHNR and CDR2 is FQNEAQ (reference sequence). The CDR3 contains 15 residues. The CDR3 sequence is CASSLASGPTNEQFF. For the CDR3, the DNA is TGTGCCAGCAGCTTAGCGTCAGGGCCCACCAATGAGCAGTTCTTC.

There are a few counts of this clonotype. The V call is TRBV7-2, the J call TRBJ2-5, with 8 bases matching TRBD2. Germline V lookup: CDR1 SGHTA, CDR2 FQGNSA. The CDR3 loop spans 15 amino acids. V gave up 5 bases and J gave up 4 bases; unmatched junction bases: 9. The CDR3 coding sequence is TGTGCCAGCAGCGGGGGACTAGTTTACGGAGAGACCCAGTACTTC. It yields the protein CASSGGLVYGETQYF.

This chain connects TRBV30 to TRBJ1-1; D gene uncertain. V was clipped by 3 bases and J by 4 bases, with 9 bases between them. The germline gives CDR1 GTSNPN, CDR2 SVGIG (reference sequence). This CDR3 contains 12 residues. The CDR3 protein is CAWSHRGTEAFF. CDR3 nucleotide sequence: TGTGCCTGGAGCCACCGTGGCACTGAAGCTTTCTTT. Filled out from reference TRBV30 and TRBJ1-1, the complete variable domain reads SQTIHQWPATLVQPVGSPLSLECTVEGTSNPNLYWYRQAAGRGLQLLFYSVGIGQISSEVPQNLSASRPQDRQFILSSKKLLLSDSGFYLCAWSHRGTEAFFGQGTRLTVV.

The chain is built from TRBV20-1 and TRBJ2-5; 8 bases agree with TRBD1. Gene TRBJ2-1 matches the end of the DNA better, so the J call may be wrong. CDR3 size: 15 residues. Germline V lookup: CDR1 DFQATT, CDR2 SNEGSKA (reference sequence). The DNA of the CDR3 is TGCAGTGCTAGTCCCAGGGGGCGATGGTTAGATGAGCAGTTCTTC. It yields the protein CSASPRGRWLDEQFF.

This chain connects TRBV14 to TRBJ1-2; 7 bases line up with TRBD1. The CDR3 sequence is 14 residues long. Unmatched junction bases numbered 5, after V lost 0 bases and J lost 7 bases. Germline values: CDR1 SGHDN, CDR2 FVKESK. The CDR3 is CASSQEGRGFGYTF. CDR3 DNA sequence: TGTGCCAGCAGCCAAGAAGGCAGGGGGTTTGGCTACACCTTC.

This chain links TRBV2 with TRBJ1-2; D remains unclear. Germline lookup yields CDR1 SNHLY and CDR2 FYNNEI. The ends were cut back, 7 bases at V and 5 bases at J, with 20 bases in the middle. This CDR3 spans 15 amino acids. DNA of the CDR3: TGTGCCAGCAATCAAGAGGTCGCCAAAAGTTATGGCTACACCTTC. Translating it yields CASNQEVAKSYGYTF.